What follows describes a single TCR beta chain. Its specificity is not known. This record belongs to a study of long-term antiretroviral therapy in people with HIV. General study points: Blood in the study was drawn between the mid-2000s and the late 2010s, possibly under older ART regimens, which may be less effective than current ones. Therapy changes, viral resistance and ART adherence were not documented in the available data.

The V segment lost 3 bases and the J segment 2 bases; nucleotides outside the gene matches: 13. CDR1 is SQVTM, CDR2 ANQGSEA, per germline. The length of the CDR3 is 17 residues. Samples were assayed with immunoSEQ v3.0 at survey level. This table comes from immunoSEQ multiplex PCR, and its TCRdb copy is limited to in-frame clones, with some not included. The table includes around 15,000 clones, more than 75% detected once. There were no participants with HIV treated outside the United States. The chain is built from TRBV29-1 and TRBJ2-1, with 7 bases lining up with TRBD2. The clonotype originates from a man aged 50 to 59 with HIV. The sequencing here drew on unsorted PBMCs, taken 6.9 years after starting antiretroviral therapy. The CDR3 is CSVDAPLASGAYNEQFF. The CDR3 DNA is TGCAGCGTTGATGCCCCCTTGGCTAGCGGAGCCTACAATGAGCAGTTCTTC.